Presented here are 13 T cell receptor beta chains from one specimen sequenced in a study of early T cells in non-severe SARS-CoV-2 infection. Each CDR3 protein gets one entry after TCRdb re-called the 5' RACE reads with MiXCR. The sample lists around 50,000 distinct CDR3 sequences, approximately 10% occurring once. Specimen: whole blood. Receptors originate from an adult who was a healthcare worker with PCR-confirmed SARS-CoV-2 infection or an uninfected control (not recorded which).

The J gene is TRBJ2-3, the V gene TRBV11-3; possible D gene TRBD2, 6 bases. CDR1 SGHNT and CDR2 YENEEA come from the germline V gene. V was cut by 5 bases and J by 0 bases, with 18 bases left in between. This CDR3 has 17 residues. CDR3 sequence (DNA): TGTGCCAGCAGCGGGATGACCAGCGGGTACAGCACAGATACGCAGTATTTT. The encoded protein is CASSGMTSGYSTDTQYF.

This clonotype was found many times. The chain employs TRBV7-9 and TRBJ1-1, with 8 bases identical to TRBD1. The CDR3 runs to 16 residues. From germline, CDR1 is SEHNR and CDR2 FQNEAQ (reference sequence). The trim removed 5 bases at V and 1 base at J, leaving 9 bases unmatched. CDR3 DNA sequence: TGTGCCAGCAGCCCTACCAGGACAGGGAAGAACACTGAAGCTTTCTTT. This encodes CASSPTRTGKNTEAFF.

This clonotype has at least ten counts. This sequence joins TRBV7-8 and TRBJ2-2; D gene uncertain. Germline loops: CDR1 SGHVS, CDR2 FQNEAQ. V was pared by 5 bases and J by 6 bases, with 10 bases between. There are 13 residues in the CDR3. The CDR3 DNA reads TGTGCCAGCAGCGGTGACTTGGCCGGGGAGCTGTTTTTT. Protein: CASSGDLAGELFF.

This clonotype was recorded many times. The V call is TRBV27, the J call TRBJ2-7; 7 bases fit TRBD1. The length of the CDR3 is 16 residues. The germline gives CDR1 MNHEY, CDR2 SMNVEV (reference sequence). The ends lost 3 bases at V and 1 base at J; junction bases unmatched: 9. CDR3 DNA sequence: TGTGCCAGCAGTTTGGAAGGGGGCTTGGGGTCCTACGAGCAGTACTTC. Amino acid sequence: CASSLEGGLGSYEQYF.

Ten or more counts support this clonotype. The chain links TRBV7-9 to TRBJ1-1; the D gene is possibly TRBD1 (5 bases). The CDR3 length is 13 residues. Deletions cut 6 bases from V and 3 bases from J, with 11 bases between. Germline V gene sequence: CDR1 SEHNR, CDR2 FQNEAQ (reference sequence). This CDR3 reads CASSRQGDTEAFF. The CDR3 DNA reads TGTGCCAGCAGTCGTCAGGGCGACACTGAAGCTTTCTTT.

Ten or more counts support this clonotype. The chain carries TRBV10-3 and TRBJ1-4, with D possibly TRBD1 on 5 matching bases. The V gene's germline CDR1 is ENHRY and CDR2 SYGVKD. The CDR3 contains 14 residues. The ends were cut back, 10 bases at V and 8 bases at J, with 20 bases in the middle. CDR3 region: CATERDGRGEKLFF. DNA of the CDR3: TGTGCCACCGAACGGGACGGAAGGGGCGAAAAACTGTTTTTT.

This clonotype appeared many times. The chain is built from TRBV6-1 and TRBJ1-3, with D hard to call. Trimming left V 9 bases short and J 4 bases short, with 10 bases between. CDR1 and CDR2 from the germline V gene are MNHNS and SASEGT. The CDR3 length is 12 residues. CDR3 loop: CASRHPGNTIYF. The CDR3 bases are TGTGCCAGTCGACATCCCGGAAACACCATATATTTT.

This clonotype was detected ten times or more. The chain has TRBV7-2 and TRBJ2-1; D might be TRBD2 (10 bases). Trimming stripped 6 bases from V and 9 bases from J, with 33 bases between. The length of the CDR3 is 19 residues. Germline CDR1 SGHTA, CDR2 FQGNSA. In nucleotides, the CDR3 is TGTGCCAGCAGGTCCCGGGACAGGGATCTCTCTAGCGGGAGTTTTGAGCAGTTCTTC. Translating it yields CASRSRDRDLSSGSFEQFF.

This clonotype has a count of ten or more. The CDR3 loop reads CASGSGTGDQPQHF. For the CDR3, the DNA is TGTGCCAGTGGATCCGGGACAGGGGATCAGCCCCAGCATTTT. The chain carries TRBV19 and TRBJ1-5; 10 bases are a match to TRBD1. The germline V gene encodes CDR1 LNHDA and CDR2 SQIVND (reference sequence). With 8 bases clipped from V and 5 bases from J, the junction kept 6 bases outside the gene matches. This CDR3 has 14 residues.

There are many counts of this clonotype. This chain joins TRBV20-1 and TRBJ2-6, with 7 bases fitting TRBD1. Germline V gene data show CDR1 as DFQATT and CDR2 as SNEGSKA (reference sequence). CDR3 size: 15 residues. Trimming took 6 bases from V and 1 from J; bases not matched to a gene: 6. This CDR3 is CSARRQGSGANVLTF. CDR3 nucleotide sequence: TGCAGTGCCCGGAGACAGGGTTCTGGGGCCAACGTCCTGACTTTC.

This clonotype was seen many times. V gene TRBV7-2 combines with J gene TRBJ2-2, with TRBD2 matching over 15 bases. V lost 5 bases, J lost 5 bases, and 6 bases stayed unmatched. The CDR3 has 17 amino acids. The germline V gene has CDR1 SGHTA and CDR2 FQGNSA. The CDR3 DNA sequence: TGTGCCAGCAGCCCGGGACTAGCGGGAGGTGGGACCGGGGAGCTGTTTTTT. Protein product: CASSPGLAGGGTGELFF.

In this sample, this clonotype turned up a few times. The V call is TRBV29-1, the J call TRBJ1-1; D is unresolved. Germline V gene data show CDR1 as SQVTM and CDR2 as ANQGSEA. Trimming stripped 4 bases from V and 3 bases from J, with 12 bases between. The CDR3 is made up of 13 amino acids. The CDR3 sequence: CSVGLGSHTEAFF. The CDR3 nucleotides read TGCAGCGTTGGTCTCGGGTCTCACACTGAAGCTTTCTTT.

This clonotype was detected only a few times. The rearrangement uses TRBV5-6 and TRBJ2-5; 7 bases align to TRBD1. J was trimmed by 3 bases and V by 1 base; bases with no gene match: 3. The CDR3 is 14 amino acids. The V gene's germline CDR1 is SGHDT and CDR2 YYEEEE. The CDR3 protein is CASSLTGVEETQYF. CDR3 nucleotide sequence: TGTGCCAGCAGCTTGACAGGGGTAGAAGAGACCCAGTACTTC.